Sequencing of this TCR beta chain was carried out in a study of blood T cell repertoires in COVID-19. Study in general: The samples span acute and convalescent COVID-19 from the United States, Italy and Spain. The analysed material was cDNA or gDNA that came from T cells, B-cell-depleted T cells, or PBMCs.

This CDR3 is 13 amino acids long. The germline gives CDR1 LGHDT, CDR2 YNNKEL (reference sequence). J gave up 6 bases and V 4 bases, and 3 bases lay outside the gene matches. As handled by the study authors: Amplified reference gene primers provided the basis for estimating nucleated cell counts. TCRdb keeps only in-frame clones here, not all; method: immunoSEQ multiplex PCR. That table is the source of V, J and clone size, and D and trimming were worked out from the DNA. The profile shows some 87,000 clones, roughly 80% of them singletons. Sequencing used peripheral blood. This chain connects TRBV3-1 (or the pseudogene TRBV3-2) to TRBJ2-4; TRBD1 matches at 7 bases. The receptor was isolated from a man aged 80 or over with active or convalescent COVID-19. DNA of the CDR3: TGTGCCAGCAGCCCTAGGGGGCCAAACATTCAGTACTTC. It specifies CASSPRGPNIQYF.